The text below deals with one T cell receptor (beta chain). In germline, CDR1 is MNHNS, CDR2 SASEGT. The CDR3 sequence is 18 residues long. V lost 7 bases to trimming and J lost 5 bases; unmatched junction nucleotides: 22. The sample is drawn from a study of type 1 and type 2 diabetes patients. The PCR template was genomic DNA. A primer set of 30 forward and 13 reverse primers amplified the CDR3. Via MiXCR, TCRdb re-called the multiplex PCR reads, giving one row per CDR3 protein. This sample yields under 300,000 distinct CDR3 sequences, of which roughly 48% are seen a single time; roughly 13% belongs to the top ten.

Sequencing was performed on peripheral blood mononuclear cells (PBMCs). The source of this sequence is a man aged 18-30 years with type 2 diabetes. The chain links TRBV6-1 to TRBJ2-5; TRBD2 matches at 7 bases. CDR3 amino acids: CASTATLSGEGGWETQYF. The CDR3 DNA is TGTGCCAGCACCGCGACCTTAAGCGGGGAAGGCGGGTGGGAGACCCAGTACTTC.